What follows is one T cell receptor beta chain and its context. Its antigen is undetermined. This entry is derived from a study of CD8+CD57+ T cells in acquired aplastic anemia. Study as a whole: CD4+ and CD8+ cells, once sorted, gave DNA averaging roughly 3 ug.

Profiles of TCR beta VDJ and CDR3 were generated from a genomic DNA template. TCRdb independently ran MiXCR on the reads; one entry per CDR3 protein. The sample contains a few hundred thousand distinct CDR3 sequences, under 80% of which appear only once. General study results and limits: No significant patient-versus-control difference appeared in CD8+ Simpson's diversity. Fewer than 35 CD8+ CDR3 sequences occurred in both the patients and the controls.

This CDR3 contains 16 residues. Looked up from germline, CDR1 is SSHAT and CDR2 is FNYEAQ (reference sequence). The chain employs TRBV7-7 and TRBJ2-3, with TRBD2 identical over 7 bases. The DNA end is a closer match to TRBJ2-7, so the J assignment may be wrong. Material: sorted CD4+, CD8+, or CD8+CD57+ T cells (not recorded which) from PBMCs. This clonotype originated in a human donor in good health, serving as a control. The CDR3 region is CASSTTVPREETPQYF. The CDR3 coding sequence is TGTGCCAGCAGCACCACGGTACCCCGGGAGGAAACACCACAGTACTTC.